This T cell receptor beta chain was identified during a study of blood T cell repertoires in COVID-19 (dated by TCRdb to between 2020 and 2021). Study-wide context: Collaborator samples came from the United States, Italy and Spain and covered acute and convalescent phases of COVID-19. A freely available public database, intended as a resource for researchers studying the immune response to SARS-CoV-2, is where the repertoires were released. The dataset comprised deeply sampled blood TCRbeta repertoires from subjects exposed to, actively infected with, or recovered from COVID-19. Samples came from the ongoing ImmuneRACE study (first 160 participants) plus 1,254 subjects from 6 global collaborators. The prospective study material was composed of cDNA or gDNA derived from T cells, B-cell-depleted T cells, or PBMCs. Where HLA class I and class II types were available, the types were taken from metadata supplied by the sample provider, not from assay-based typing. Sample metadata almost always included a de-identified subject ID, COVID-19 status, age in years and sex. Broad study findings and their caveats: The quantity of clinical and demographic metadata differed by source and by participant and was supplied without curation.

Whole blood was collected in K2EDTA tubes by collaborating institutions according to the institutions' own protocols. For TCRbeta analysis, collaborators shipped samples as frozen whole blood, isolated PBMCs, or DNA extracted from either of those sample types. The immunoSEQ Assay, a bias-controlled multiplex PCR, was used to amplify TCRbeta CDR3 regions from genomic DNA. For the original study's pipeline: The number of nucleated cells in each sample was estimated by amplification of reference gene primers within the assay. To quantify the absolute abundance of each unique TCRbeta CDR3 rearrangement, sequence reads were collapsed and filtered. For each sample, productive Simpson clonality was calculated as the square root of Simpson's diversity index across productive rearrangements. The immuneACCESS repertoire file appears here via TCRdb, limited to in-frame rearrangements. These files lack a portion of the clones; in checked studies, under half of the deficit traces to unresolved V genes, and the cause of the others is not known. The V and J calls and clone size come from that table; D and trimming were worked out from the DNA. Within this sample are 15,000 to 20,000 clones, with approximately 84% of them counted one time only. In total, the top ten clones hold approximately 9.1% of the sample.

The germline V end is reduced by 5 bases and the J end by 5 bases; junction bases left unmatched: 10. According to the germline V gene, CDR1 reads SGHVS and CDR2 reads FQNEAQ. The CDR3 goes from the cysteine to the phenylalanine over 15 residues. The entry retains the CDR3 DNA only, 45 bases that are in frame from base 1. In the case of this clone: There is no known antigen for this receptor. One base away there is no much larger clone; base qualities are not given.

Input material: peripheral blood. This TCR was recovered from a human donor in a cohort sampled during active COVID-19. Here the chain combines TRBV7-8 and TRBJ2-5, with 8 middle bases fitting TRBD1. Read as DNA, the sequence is TGTGCCAGCAGCATACGGACAGGGAGGTACGAGACCCAGTACTTC. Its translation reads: CASSIRTGRYETQYF.